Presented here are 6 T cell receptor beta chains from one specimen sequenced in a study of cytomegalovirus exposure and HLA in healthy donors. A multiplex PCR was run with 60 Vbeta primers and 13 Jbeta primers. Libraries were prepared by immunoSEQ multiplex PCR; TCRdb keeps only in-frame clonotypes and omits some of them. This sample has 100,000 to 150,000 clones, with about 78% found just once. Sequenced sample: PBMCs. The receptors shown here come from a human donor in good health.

CDR3 amino acids: CASSLRQGREQFF. CDR3 coding DNA: TGTGCCAGCAGCTTGCGTCAGGGTAGGGAGCAGTTCTTC. The chain recombines TRBV5-4 with TRBJ2-1, with D possibly being TRBD1 (5 bases). Germline V gives CDR1 SGHNT, CDR2 YYREEE (reference sequence). The CDR3 extends over 13 amino acids. V was cut by 1 base and J by 10 bases, with 12 bases left in between.

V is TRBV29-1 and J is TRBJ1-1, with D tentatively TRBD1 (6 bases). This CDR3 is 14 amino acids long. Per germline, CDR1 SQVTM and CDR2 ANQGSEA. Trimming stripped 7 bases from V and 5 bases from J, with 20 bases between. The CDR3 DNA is TGCAGCGCCGCCGGTCTGGGGGCGAGGACTGAAGCTTTCTTT. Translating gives CSAAGLGARTEAFF.

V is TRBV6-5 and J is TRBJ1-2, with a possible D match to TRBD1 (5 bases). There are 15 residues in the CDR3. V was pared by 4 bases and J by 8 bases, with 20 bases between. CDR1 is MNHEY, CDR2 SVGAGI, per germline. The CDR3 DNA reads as TGTGCCAGCAGTTTCCTCGGGGGTTCAGCTAGCGGCTACACCTTC. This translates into CASSFLGGSASGYTF.

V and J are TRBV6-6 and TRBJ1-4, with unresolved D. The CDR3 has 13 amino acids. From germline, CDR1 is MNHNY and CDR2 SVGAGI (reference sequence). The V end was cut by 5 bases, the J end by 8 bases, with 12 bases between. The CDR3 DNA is TGTGCCAGCAGTAGCGGGGTAGGAGAAAAACTGTTTTTT. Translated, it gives CASSSGVGEKLFF.

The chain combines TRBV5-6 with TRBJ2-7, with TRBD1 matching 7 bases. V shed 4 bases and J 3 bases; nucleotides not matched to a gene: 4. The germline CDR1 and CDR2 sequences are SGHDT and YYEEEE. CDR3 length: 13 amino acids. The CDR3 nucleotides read TGTGCCAGCAGCGTTGGACAGGTCTACGAGCAGTACTTC. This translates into CASSVGQVYEQYF.

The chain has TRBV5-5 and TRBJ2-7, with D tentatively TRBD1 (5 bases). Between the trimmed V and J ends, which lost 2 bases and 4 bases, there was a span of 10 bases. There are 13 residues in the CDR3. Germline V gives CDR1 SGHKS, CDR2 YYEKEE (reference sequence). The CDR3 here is CASSFGTGYEQYF. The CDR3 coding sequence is TGTGCCAGCAGCTTCGGCACAGGTTACGAGCAGTACTTC.